This T cell receptor beta chain was recorded in a study of CXCR3-negative and CXCR3-positive naive CD8 T cells (dated by TCRdb to about 2019). Describing the broader study: In total, 130 million to 150 million TRB reads were obtained, which works out to roughly 1.5 +/- 0.3 million reads per library. TRBV-TRBJ cluster analysis included naive subsets from several donors and memory cells from 3 donors. Diversity and physicochemical repertoire analyses were performed on around ten donors pooled from two independent experiments. Points the paper makes about the study in general: Surface CD5, linked to self-reactivity in mice, was comparable between naive subsets; TCR interaction strength was therefore also inferred from TRB CDR3 physicochemical properties. Because CXCR3 expression was partially decreased after cryopreservation, freshly isolated PBMCs were used for most assays. Comparably high repertoire diversity was found in both naive subsets, whereas much lower repertoire diversity was found in memory CD8+ T cells. TRB CDR3s from CXCR3-positive naive cells showed higher hydrophobicity (lower Kidera factor 4), lower energy, and higher strength and volume indices than CXCR3-negative naive cells. Similar TRBV-TRBJ usage was shown by naive CXCR3-negative and CXCR3-positive cells from the same donor, whereas distinct patterns were shown by memory cells.

To note about this clonotype: Its antigen is unknown.

From its cysteine to its phenylalanine, the CDR3 spans 13 amino acids. Only the protein is available. The germline V gene gives CDR1 as SGDLS and CDR2 as YYNGEE. Sequencing used a NextSeq 550. The Human TCR Profiling Kit (MiLaboratory) was used to make UMI-labeled 5' RACE TRB cDNA libraries. cDNA synthesis used the entire amount of extracted RNA, and PCR amplification then used the entire amount of cDNA produced. Libraries were prepared in parallel with an identical number of PCR cycles. The study's processing was this. MIGEC and MiXCR extracted about 53,000 +/- 10,000 unique UMI-labeled TRB cDNA molecules per library, requiring at least two reads per UMI. On average, each library contained about 40,000 +/- 10,000 functional in-frame TRB CDR3 nucleotide clonotypes without stop codons. After downsampling to 5000 UMI-labeled TRB molecules per sample, diversity metrics, including normalized Shannon-Wiener and Chao1, were computed in VDJtools. Clonotype-size-weighted physicochemical properties of the central five CDR3 residues (interaction energy, strength, volume and Kidera factor 4) were computed in VDJtools. The reads were reprocessed in TCRdb, with one entry per CDR3 protein sequence and no accompanying DNA. The V and J calls were determined by TCRdb, not by the authors. The sample table on file contains roughly 86,000 distinct CDR3 sequences. The top ten clonotypes cover 1.1% of the sample.

Each CD8+ T cell subset was flow-sorted in triplicate, and 300,000 or so cells per subset were placed directly into RLT lysis buffer. To exclude memory contaminants, naive CD8+ T cells were stringently defined as CD45RO-CCR7+CD27+CD95-. Standard density gradient centrifugation was used to isolate peripheral blood mononuclear cells from buffy coats. A FACSAria III was used to flow-sort naive CXCR3-negative and CXCR3-positive CD8+ T cells. Total RNA was extracted from sorted cells with an RNeasy Mini Kit. This TCR was recovered from a human donor in good health. Some clones in this sample may be carry-over from other donors' samples. What was sequenced was naive CXCR3- CD8+ T cells from blood. The cell subset or site label corresponds to: CD45RO-CCR7+CD27+CD95- naive CD8+ T cells lacking CXCR3 (TNR3-). The sequence links TRBV9 to TRBJ1-4; the TRBD1 assignment by TCRdb is unverifiable without DNA. The CDR3 is CASSAVPDEKLFF.